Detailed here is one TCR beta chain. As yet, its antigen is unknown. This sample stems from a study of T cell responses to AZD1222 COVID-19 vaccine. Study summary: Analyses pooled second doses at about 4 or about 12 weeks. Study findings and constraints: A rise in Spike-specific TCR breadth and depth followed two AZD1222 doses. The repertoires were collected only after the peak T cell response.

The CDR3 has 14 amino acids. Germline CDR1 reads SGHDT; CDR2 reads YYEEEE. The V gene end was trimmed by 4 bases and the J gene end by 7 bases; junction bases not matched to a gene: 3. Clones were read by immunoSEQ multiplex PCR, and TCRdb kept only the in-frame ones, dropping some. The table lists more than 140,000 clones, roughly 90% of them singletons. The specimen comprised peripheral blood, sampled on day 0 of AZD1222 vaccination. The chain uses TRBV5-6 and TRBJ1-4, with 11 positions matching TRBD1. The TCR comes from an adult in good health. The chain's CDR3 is CASSRGQGAEKLFF. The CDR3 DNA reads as TGTGCCAGCAGCAGAGGACAGGGGGCTGAAAAACTGTTTTTT.